These 4 T cell receptor beta chains were sequenced from one sample in a study of long-term antiretroviral therapy in people with HIV. Sequencing relied on immunoSEQ assay v3.0, run at survey level. Clones were sequenced by immunoSEQ multiplex PCR, and TCRdb holds only the in-frame ones, with some missing. The sample has about 39,000 clones, about 86% seen once. The sequences come from unsorted PBMCs, collected 1.2 years after starting antiretroviral therapy. Receptors originate from a woman aged 45-65 years with HIV.

This clone came up once. The chain recombines TRBV5-4 with TRBJ2-1; D gene uncertain. The CDR3 runs 13 residues. The V gene lost 4 bases and the J gene lost 5 bases, with 10 bases spanning the gap. Germline V lookup: CDR1 SGHNT, CDR2 YYREEE (reference sequence). The CDR3 DNA follows: TGTGCCAGCAGCCTTACGCCCCACAATGAGCAGTTCTTC. It specifies CASSLTPHNEQFF. The variable domain in full, with the rest retrieved from reference TRBV5-4 and TRBJ2-1, is ETGVTQSPTHLIKTRGQQVTLRCSSQSGHNTVSWYQQALGQGPQFIFQYYREEENGRGNFPPRFSGLQFPNYSSELNVNALELDDSALYLCASSLTPHNEQFFGPGTRLTVL.

The rearrangement links TRBV2 to TRBJ1-5; D gene uncertain. CDR1 SNHLY and CDR2 FYNNEI come from the germline V gene. Trimming cost V 2 bases and J 0 bases, with 8 bases left between them. The CDR3 has 15 residues. CDR3 protein: CASSEQRASNQPQHF. The CDR3 nucleotides are TGTGCCAGCAGTGAACAGCGGGCTAGCAATCAGCCCCAGCATTTT.

This clone is termed medium-sized (0.01 to 0.1%). The chain is built from TRBV7-9 and TRBJ2-7, with TRBD1 matching over 9 bases. CDR3 length: 16 residues. CDR1 is SEHNR and CDR2 is FQNEAQ in the germline V gene (reference sequence). With V trimmed by 6 bases and J by 3 bases, 12 bases remained unmatched. CDR3 sequence reads: CASSLGTGLSYYEQYF. In nucleotides, the CDR3 is TGTGCCAGCAGTCTCGGGACAGGGTTGTCCTACTACGAGCAGTACTTC. The full variable domain, in which reference TRBV7-9 and TRBJ2-7 provide the parts outside the CDR3, is DTGVSQNPRHKITKRGQNVTFRCDPISEHNRLYWYRQTLGQGPEFLTYFQNEAQLEKSRLLSDRFSAERPKGSFSTLEIQRTEQGDSAMYLCASSLGTGLSYYEQYFGPGTRLTVT.

This clone was observed a handful of times. DNA of the CDR3: TGCGCCAGCAGCCAAGATCAAGGAGGGGCTGGTGAAAAACTGTTTTTT. Residues: CASSQDQGGAGEKLFF. The V and J genes are TRBV4-3 and TRBJ1-4; perhaps TRBD1 as D (5 bases). Germline CDR1 LGHNA, CDR2 YSLEER. The CDR3 contains 16 residues. The V end lost 0 bases, the J end lost 7 bases, and 15 bases lay between the germline ends.